Listed here is a single TCR beta chain. The CDR3 extends over 12 amino acids. The V and J ends lost 2 bases and 7 bases respectively, with 5 bases between them. The V gene's germline CDR1 is MDHEN and CDR2 SYDVKM. The source of the sample is a study of blood T cell repertoires in COVID-19. At the level of the study: Sites across the United States, Italy and Spain contributed samples from acute and convalescent COVID-19.

Participant-given clinical history determined each cohort assignment. Produced via immunoSEQ multiplex PCR; TCRdb's table is partial and in-frame only. This table holds roughly 350,000 clones, more than 90% found once. This chain joins TRBV28 and TRBJ1-4; D may be TRBD1 (5 bases). Sequenced material: PBMCs or T cells enriched from blood (not recorded which). This receptor was identified in a woman in her thirties who had recovered from COVID-19. Here the CDR3 reads CASSLRGEKLFF. The CDR3 DNA follows: TGTGCCAGCAGTTTAAGGGGTGAAAAACTGTTTTTT.